The clone carrying this T cell receptor beta chain has a handful of counts. The CDR3 loop spans 12 amino acids. Trimming took off 6 bases at V and 2 bases at J, with 10 bases between the two ends. Germline V CDR1 and CDR2: DFQATT, SNEGSKA (reference sequence). With random hexamers, reverse transcription was performed on roughly 0.45 to 1 ug of RNA. Via MiXCR, TCRdb re-called the immunoSEQ multiplex PCR reads, giving one row per CDR3 protein. Counted here are 150,000 or so distinct CDR3 sequences, more than 85% occurring once; the ten biggest clones make up 0.14%. The sample belongs to a study of CD8 T cells in Susac syndrome.

The chain couples TRBV20-1 to TRBJ1-2, with D maybe TRBD1 (6 bases). This TCR came from a human donor with Susac syndrome. What was sequenced was CD4+ T cells from PBMCs. The CDR3 DNA reads as TGCAGTGCACTACAGGGAAACTATGGCTACACCTTC. It is translated as CSALQGNYGYTF.